A single sample is the source of the 17 T cell receptor beta chains below, sequenced in a study of T cell clonotyping in hematopoietic cell transplantation. Clones were sequenced by immunoSEQ multiplex PCR, and TCRdb holds only the in-frame ones, with some missing. The sample holds some 7,000 clones; 80% to 90% are singletons and the top ten take 3.6%. Time point of the sample: recipient sample about 28 days before transplant, after cytoreduction. Material: peripheral blood mononuclear cells, obtained before stem cell transplant. These receptors all come from a man aged 25-45 years with acute myeloid leukemia. Some clones in this sample may be carry-over from other donors' samples.

The chain carries TRBV29-1 and TRBJ2-7, with D possibly TRBD1 on 5 matching bases. The CDR3 runs to 14 residues. Germline assignment: CDR1 SQVTM and CDR2 ANQGSEA. Trimming left V 4 bases short and J 2 bases short, with 15 bases between. CDR3 sequence (DNA): TGCAGCGTTGGAAGGGGCGCGGCGGCCTACGAGCAGTACTTC. This translates into CSVGRGAAAYEQYF.

The J gene is TRBJ1-2, the V gene TRBV6-5; 7 positions match TRBD1. Trimming at V came to 6 bases and at J to 3 bases, leaving 7 bases not matched to a gene. This CDR3 is built from 14 residues. The germline CDR1 and CDR2 sequences are MNHEY and SVGAGI. CDR3 DNA: TGTGCCAGCAGCCCCCTCGGACAGGACTATGGCTACACCTTC. Its protein is CASSPLGQDYGYTF.

J is TRBJ2-3 and V is TRBV19; D unclear. With 3 bases removed from V and 6 bases from J, the gap between germline ends came to 10 bases. Germline lookup yields CDR1 LNHDA and CDR2 SQIVND (reference sequence). CDR3 length equals 13 residues. Here the CDR3 DNA reads TGTGCCAGTAGTATTTCACTCGAGGATACGCAGTATTTT. Residues: CASSISLEDTQYF.

The chain uses TRBV19 and TRBJ1-4, with D tentatively TRBD1 (6 bases). Germline V gene lookup returns CDR1 LNHDA and CDR2 SQIVND (reference sequence). The V gene lost 9 bases and the J gene lost 5 bases, with 13 bases spanning the gap. The CDR3 sequence is 13 residues long. The CDR3 loop is CASGRGRNEKLFF. Written as DNA, the CDR3 is TGTGCCAGCGGCAGGGGTCGAAATGAAAAACTGTTTTTT.

This chain joins TRBV5-1 and TRBJ2-3; TRBD1 is a possible D gene (6 bases). Trimming took 4 bases from V and 0 from J, leaving 15 bases between them. From germline, CDR1 is SGHRS and CDR2 YFSETQ. The CDR3 is 16 residues long. CDR3 amino acids: CASSVSTGSSTDTQYF. CDR3 coding DNA: TGCGCCAGCAGCGTTTCAACAGGGTCTAGCACAGATACGCAGTATTTT. The full variable domain, in which reference TRBV5-1 and TRBJ2-3 provide the parts outside the CDR3, is KAGVTQTPRYLIKTRGQQVTLSCSPISGHRSVSWYQQTPGQGLQFLFEYFSETQRNKGNFPGRFSGRQFSNSRSEMNVSTLELGDSALYLCASSVSTGSSTDTQYFGPGTRLTVL.

The CDR3 DNA sequence: TGTGCCAGTCGGACTAGCGGGAGTTACAATGAGCAGTTCTTC. Translation gives CASRTSGSYNEQFF. The chain combines TRBV19 with TRBJ2-1; 13 bases match TRBD2. The junction had 2 bases not matched to a gene; V was cut back by 8 bases and J by 4 bases. The germline V gene has CDR1 LNHDA and CDR2 SQIVND (reference sequence). This CDR3 comprises 14 residues.

The rearrangement links TRBV28 to TRBJ1-1; D gene uncertain. V shed 7 bases and J shed 1 base, with 10 bases lying between them. Germline V gene data show CDR1 as MDHEN and CDR2 as SYDVKM. The CDR3 covers 13 residues. The CDR3 spells CASKRPGNTEAFF. CDR3 nucleotides: TGTGCCAGCAAGCGTCCGGGGAACACTGAAGCTTTCTTT.

The V call is TRBV25-1, the J call TRBJ2-7, with a possible D match to TRBD2 (6 bases). Germline lookup yields CDR1 MGHDK and CDR2 SYGVNS. Trimming shortened V by 3 bases and J by 2 bases, and 17 bases separated the two germline ends. There are 16 residues in the CDR3. CDR3 coding DNA: TGTGCCAGCAGTGATGGAGGGGCGGCTCTCCCCTACGAGCAGTACTTC. Protein: CASSDGGAALPYEQYF.

This clone is a singleton in its sample. J is TRBJ1-5 and V is TRBV30; TRBD1 agrees at 7 bases. The V and J ends lost 4 bases and 7 bases, in that order; junction bases with no gene match: 10. The CDR3 is 14 residues long. Germline CDR1 reads GTSNPN; CDR2 reads SVGIG (reference sequence). CDR3 DNA: TGTGCCTGGAACGACAGACAGGGAGGACAGCCCCAGCATTTT. As protein: CAWNDRQGGQPQHF.

This clone has just one count. The chain uses TRBV11-2 and TRBJ2-5; 7 nucleotides line up with TRBD2. The CDR3 covers 14 residues. CDR1 and CDR2 (germline): SGHAT, FQNNGV. V shed 6 bases, J shed 3 bases, and the junction held 7 bases outside the gene matches. CDR3 sequence (DNA): TGTGCCAGCAGGTACTCTAGCGGTAAAGAGACCCAGTACTTC. It codes for CASRYSSGKETQYF.

V gene TRBV7-9 combines with J gene TRBJ1-1, with D tentatively TRBD1 (6 bases). V lost 4 bases and J lost 0, with 18 bases in between. Germline-derived CDR1 and CDR2 are SEHNR and FQNEAQ (reference sequence). This CDR3 is built from 17 residues. In DNA form, the CDR3 reads TGTGCCAGCAGCTCCCGAGGGGGGAAGGGGATGAACACTGAAGCTTTCTTT. Translation gives CASSSRGGKGMNTEAFF.

This clone occurred a few times. The genes are TRBV5-4 and TRBJ2-3; 8 positions agree with TRBD2. The V and J ends lost 4 bases and 2 bases, in that order; junction bases with no gene match: 9. This CDR3 has 16 residues. Germline assignment: CDR1 SGHNT and CDR2 YYREEE (reference sequence). CDR3 bases: TGTGCCAGCAGCCCGAGACTAGCGCCCGACACAGATACGCAGTATTTT. Translation: CASSPRLAPDTDTQYF.

This chain uses TRBV9 with TRBJ2-5; no firm D call. The CDR3 runs 14 residues. Germline loops: CDR1 SGDLS, CDR2 YYNGEE. The V and J ends lost 0 bases and 5 bases respectively, with 11 bases between them. CDR3 loop: CASSVVPGPETQYF. In DNA form, the CDR3 reads TGTGCCAGCAGCGTAGTACCCGGCCCGGAGACCCAGTACTTC.

The chain has TRBV25-1 and TRBJ2-5; TRBD2 agrees at 10 bases. From germline, CDR1 is MGHDK and CDR2 SYGVNS. J was trimmed by 1 base and V by 6 bases; bases with no gene match: 14. The CDR3 is made up of 18 amino acids. CDR3 residues: CASSRQSLAGGSQETQYF. DNA for the CDR3: TGTGCCAGCAGCCGCCAATCCTTAGCGGGAGGCAGCCAAGAGACCCAGTACTTC.

V and J are TRBV29-1 and TRBJ2-7; D ambiguous. The CDR3 consists of 11 residues. CDR1 and CDR2 (germline): SQVTM, ANQGSEA. V was trimmed by 1 base and J by 2 bases, leaving 3 bases between them. As DNA, the CDR3 is TGCAGCGTTGAAGTCGCCTACGAGCAGTACTTC. This encodes CSVEVAYEQYF.

The chain combines TRBV2 with TRBJ2-5, with 9 bases fitting TRBD1. The CDR3 runs 16 residues. V dropped 6 bases and J dropped 0; count of bases not matched to a gene: 8. The V gene's germline CDR1 is SNHLY and CDR2 FYNNEI. This CDR3 is CASRAGTGWDQETQYF. As DNA, the CDR3 is TGTGCCAGCAGAGCCGGGACAGGGTGGGACCAAGAGACCCAGTACTTC.

The chain employs TRBV10-3 and TRBJ2-5, with TRBD1 identical over 8 bases. The J call may be wrong; the DNA end is better matched by TRBJ2-7. The CDR3 is 15 residues long. Germline V gene data show CDR1 as ENHRY and CDR2 as SYGVKD. The CDR3 region is CAISSGTGPSYEQYF. In DNA form, the CDR3 reads TGTGCCATCAGTTCAGGGACAGGACCCTCCTACGAGCAGTACTTC.